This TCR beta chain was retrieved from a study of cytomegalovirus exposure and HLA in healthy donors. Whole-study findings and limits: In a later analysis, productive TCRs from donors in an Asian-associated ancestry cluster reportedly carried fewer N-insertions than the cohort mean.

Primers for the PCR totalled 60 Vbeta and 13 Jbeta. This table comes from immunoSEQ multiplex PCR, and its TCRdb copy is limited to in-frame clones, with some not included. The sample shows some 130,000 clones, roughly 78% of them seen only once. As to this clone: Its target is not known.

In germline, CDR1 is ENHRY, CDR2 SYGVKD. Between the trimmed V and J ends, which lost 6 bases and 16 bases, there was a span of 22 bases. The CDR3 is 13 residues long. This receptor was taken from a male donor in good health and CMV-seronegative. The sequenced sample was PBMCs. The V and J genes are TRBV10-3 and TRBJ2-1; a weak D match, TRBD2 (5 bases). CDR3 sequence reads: CAISSTRPSRTFF. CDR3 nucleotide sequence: TGTGCCATCAGCTCCACCCGCCCGTCGAGGACTTTCTTC.